Presented here are 17 T cell receptor beta chains from one specimen sequenced in a study of blood T cells in healthy people across ages. For the second PCR, which ran for about 7 to 12 cycles, a sample-barcoded 5' primer and a J-beta primer mix were used. TCRdb reprocessed the 5' RACE reads via MiXCR and lists one record per CDR3 protein. The top ten clones hold 13% of a sample with 980,000 or so distinct CDR3 sequences, under 50% of them seen once. Sample: blood. These receptors originate from a man aged 30 to 45 in good health.

This clonotype has just a few counts. The CDR3 coding sequence is TGTGCCAGCAGCATACCCGGGACGCCCTTGAATGGCTACACCTTC. Protein sequence: CASSIPGTPLNGYTF. The V gene is TRBV25-1, the J gene TRBJ1-2; D perhaps matches TRBD1 (5 bases). CDR1 and CDR2 (germline): MGHDK, SYGVNS. This CDR3 has 15 residues. V lost 6 bases and J 6 bases, leaving 20 bases between the germline ends.

This clonotype occurred a few times. This sequence joins TRBV5-5 and TRBJ1-5; D is ambiguous. Germline CDR1 is SGHKS and CDR2 is YYEKEE (reference sequence). V lost 1 base and J 4 bases, leaving 12 bases between the germline ends. The CDR3 spans 15 residues. The CDR3 bases are TGTGCCAGCAGCTTGATACACCTGGTGAATCAGCCCCAGCATTTT. Translating gives CASSLIHLVNQPQHF.

V usage is TRBV3-1 and J usage is TRBJ1-3, with a possible D match to TRBD1 (6 bases). Germline loops: CDR1 LGHDT, CDR2 YNNKEL (reference sequence). Trimming left V 5 bases short and J 4 bases short, with 15 bases between. The CDR3 loop spans 15 amino acids. The CDR3 sequence: CASSSIRGQGNTIYF. DNA of the CDR3: TGTGCCAGCAGCTCTATCCGGGGGCAAGGAAACACCATATATTTT. Full variable domain (rest looked up from reference TRBV3-1 and TRBJ1-3): DTAVSQTPKYLVTQMGNDKSIKCEQNLGHDTMYWYKQDSKKFLKIMFSYNNKELIINETVPNRFSPKSPDKAHLNLHINSLELGDSAVYFCASSSIRGQGNTIYFGEGSWLTVV.

The rearrangement links TRBV27 to TRBJ2-5; D is ambiguous. This CDR3 has 13 amino acids. Germline values: CDR1 MNHEY, CDR2 SMNVEV (reference sequence). Trimming took 1 base from V and 11 from J, leaving 14 bases between them. CDR3 coding DNA: TGTGCCAGCAGTTTATGGCTAGGCGGTGAGCAGTACTTC. It yields the protein CASSLWLGGEQYF.

The genes are TRBV5-1 and TRBJ1-2; a weak D match, TRBD1 (5 bases). Per the germline V gene, CDR1 is SGHRS and CDR2 is YFSETQ. The CDR3 consists of 19 residues. Trimming left V 2 bases short and J 6 bases short, with 29 bases between. CDR3 region: CASSFNVLAIRDVNNGYTF. The DNA of the CDR3 is TGCGCCAGCAGCTTTAACGTCCTGGCCATCCGGGACGTAAACAATGGCTACACCTTC.

The V call is TRBV19, the J call TRBJ2-5; 7 bases line up with TRBD2. Germline V gene lookup returns CDR1 LNHDA and CDR2 SQIVND (reference sequence). The CDR3 runs to 19 residues. Trimming cost V 5 bases and J 11 bases; bases outside gene matches: 29. This CDR3 is CASSFGGRTSAPPHNEQYF. CDR3 nucleotide sequence: TGTGCCAGTAGTTTTGGCGGCCGTACTAGCGCACCGCCTCACAATGAGCAGTACTTC.

The chain carries TRBV11-3 and TRBJ2-5; 7 nucleotides match TRBD1. J lost 3 bases, V lost 5 bases, and 12 bases had no gene match. Looked up from germline, CDR1 is SGHNT and CDR2 is YENEEA. The CDR3 contains 16 residues. The DNA for the CDR3 is TGTGCCAGCAGCAAAAAACAGGGGAAGGGGAAAGAGACCCAGTACTTC. The encoded protein is CASSKKQGKGKETQYF. Combining the CDR3 with reference TRBV11-3 and TRBJ2-5 gives the whole variable domain EAGVVQSPRYKIIEKKQPVAFWCNPISGHNTLYWYLQNLGQGPELLIRYENEEAVDDSQLPKDRFSAERLKGVDSTLKIQPAELGDSAVYLCASSKKQGKGKETQYFGPGTRLLVL.

This clonotype was observed a few times. V and J are TRBV7-2 and TRBJ2-7, with D maybe TRBD1 (6 bases). Trimming took off 5 bases at V and 2 bases at J, with 16 bases between the two ends. Germline assignment: CDR1 SGHTA and CDR2 FQGNSA. This CDR3 contains 15 residues. The CDR3 DNA reads TGTGCCAGCAGCACCACGGTGGACAGCCCCTACGAGCAGTACTTC. Encoded protein: CASSTTVDSPYEQYF.

This clonotype was counted many times. The J gene is TRBJ2-5, the V gene TRBV2; TRBD2 is a possible D gene (6 bases). The V gene lost 4 bases and the J gene lost 4 bases, with 25 bases spanning the gap. Germline CDR1 SNHLY, CDR2 FYNNEI. The CDR3 is made up of 18 amino acids. CDR3 in DNA: TGTGCCAGCAGTGGGGGCGCAGGACTACCCAGACGGGGAGAGACCCAGTACTTC. Amino acids: CASSGGAGLPRRGETQYF.

The rearrangement links TRBV29-1 to TRBJ2-7, with D maybe TRBD1 (6 bases). Germline V gene data show CDR1 as SQVTM and CDR2 as ANQGSEA. This CDR3 contains 13 residues. Trimming removed 5 bases at V and 5 bases at J, with 16 bases between. CDR3 residues: CSVFLQGSHEQYF. The CDR3 DNA sequence: TGCAGCGTTTTTCTCCAGGGGAGCCACGAGCAGTACTTC.

J is TRBJ2-7 and V is TRBV6-2 or TRBV6-3; a possible D gene is TRBD2 (5 bases). This CDR3 is 16 amino acids long. V gave up 11 bases and J gave up 1 base, with 24 bases separating them. From germline, CDR1 is MNHEY and CDR2 SVGEGT. CDR3 sequence (DNA): TGTGCCGGCACCCAAAGTTCGGGGATAAAGTCCTACGAGCAGTACTTC. Translated, it gives CAGTQSSGIKSYEQYF.

This clonotype turned up a few times. This rearrangement joins TRBV18 to TRBJ2-7, with D maybe TRBD1 (5 bases). The germline V gene has CDR1 KGHSH and CDR2 LQKENI. The length of the CDR3 is 13 residues. The V gene lost 6 bases and the J gene lost 3 bases, with 12 bases spanning the gap. This CDR3 is CASSAAQGYEQYF. DNA of the CDR3: TGTGCCAGCTCTGCCGCCCAGGGCTACGAGCAGTACTTC.

V gene TRBV9 combines with J gene TRBJ2-7; D might be TRBD1 or TRBD2, each matching 5 bases. Trimming took off 4 bases at V and 0 bases at J, with 20 bases between the two ends. Germline loops: CDR1 SGDLS, CDR2 YYNGEE. This CDR3 is 17 amino acids long. DNA of the CDR3: TGTGCCAGCAGCAATAATCCCTGGGACGCGAGCTCCTACGAGCAGTACTTC. Translation gives CASSNNPWDASSYEQYF.

The V and J genes are TRBV7-2 and TRBJ2-5; TRBD1 aligns across 7 bases. The DNA end is a closer match to TRBJ2-4, so the J assignment may be wrong. Germline CDR1 is SGHTA and CDR2 is FQGNSA. The CDR3 spans 16 residues. CDR3: CASSPRTGPPRDIQYF. The DNA of the CDR3 is TGTGCCAGCAGCCCACGGACAGGACCTCCGAGGGACATTCAGTACTTC.

This clonotype has only a few counts. The chain recombines TRBV7-9 with TRBJ1-2; 7 bases match TRBD1. Germline V lookup: CDR1 SEHNR, CDR2 FQNEAQ (reference sequence). J was trimmed by 7 bases and V by 1 base; bases with no gene match: 6. The CDR3 spans 14 residues. CDR3 DNA: TGTGCCAGCAGCTTAGGGATCGACAGGGCTGGCTACACCTTC. This codes for CASSLGIDRAGYTF.

This clonotype has only a few counts. This CDR3 reads CASSADRGRQYF. CDR3 sequence (DNA): TGTGCCAGCAGCGCGGACCGGGGAAGGCAGTATTTT. The rearrangement joins TRBV11-1 to TRBJ2-3; weak D call: TRBD2 (5 bases). Trimming stripped 5 bases from V and 11 bases from J, with 14 bases between. The CDR3 runs to 12 residues. Looked up from germline, CDR1 is SGHAT and CDR2 is FQDESV (reference sequence).

This clonotype was seen ten or more times. V is TRBV7-2 and J is TRBJ2-3; D is uncertain. This CDR3 spans 14 amino acids. In germline, CDR1 is SGHTA, CDR2 FQGNSA. With 2 bases removed from V and 1 base from J, the gap between germline ends came to 7 bases. The CDR3 loop reads CASSLLLRTDTQYF. CDR3 in DNA: TGTGCCAGCAGCTTATTACTACGCACAGATACGCAGTATTTT.